Below, one TCR beta chain is given with its context. What it binds is not known. Using its own MiXCR run on the RT-PCR reads, TCRdb lists one record per CDR3 protein. This sample yields around 580,000 distinct CDR3 sequences, of which about an eighth are seen a single time; roughly 10% belongs to the top ten. These data are taken from a study of response to subunit inactivated influenza vaccine. The V segment lost 6 bases and the J segment 7 bases; nucleotides outside the gene matches: 10. The CDR3 runs 16 residues. Study observations and caveats: Authors suggested few new T cells are recruited by each seasonal influenza vaccination.

Sequenced material: PBMCs from blood, taken on the day of vaccination. This receptor was identified in a man over 45 who received an inactivated influenza vaccine. J is TRBJ2-1 and V is TRBV12-3 or TRBV12-4; 12 nucleotides match TRBD2. The CDR3, as DNA: TGTGCCAGCAGCAACTGGACTAGCGGGATAAGGAATGAGCAGTTCTTC. This codes for CASSNWTSGIRNEQFF.